This entry lists 17 T cell receptor beta chains sequenced from one sample in a study of cytomegalovirus exposure and HLA in healthy donors. This table comes from immunoSEQ multiplex PCR, and its TCRdb copy is limited to in-frame clones, with some not included. The sample holds 55,000 to 65,000 clones, approximately 94% seen once. The sample was PBMCs. These receptors came from a man between 18 and 29 years old in good health and CMV-seronegative.

The chain recombines TRBV27 with TRBJ2-7, with D possibly TRBD2 on 5 matching bases. The CDR3 totals 15 residues. The V end lost 5 bases, the J end lost 0 bases, and 14 bases lay between the germline ends. Germline V gene lookup returns CDR1 MNHEY and CDR2 SMNVEV (reference sequence). CDR3 DNA: TGTGCCAGCAGTCCCCGGTTAGGGAGCTCCTACGAGCAGTACTTC. It codes for CASSPRLGSSYEQYF.

This chain links TRBV11-2 with TRBJ2-1, with 7 bases lining up with TRBD2. V was pared by 7 bases and J by 0 bases, with 6 bases of the junction left unmatched. The CDR3 loop spans 15 amino acids. Germline assignment: CDR1 SGHAT and CDR2 FQNNGV. CDR3 protein: CASKLGGSSYNEQFF. DNA of the CDR3: TGTGCCAGCAAACTAGGCGGGAGCTCCTACAATGAGCAGTTCTTC.

V gene TRBV7-8 combines with J gene TRBJ2-1; possible D gene TRBD2, 6 bases. The CDR3 totals 18 residues. V was pared by 3 bases and J by 2 bases, with 20 bases between. Germline V gene data show CDR1 as SGHVS and CDR2 as FQNEAQ. The CDR3 region is CASSFTLRRDLTYNEQFF. The CDR3 DNA follows: TGTGCCAGCAGCTTCACCCTCCGCAGGGACTTGACCTACAATGAGCAGTTCTTC.

This sequence joins TRBV28 and TRBJ2-1, with a weak D call TRBD2 (6 bases). V lost 6 bases and J 4 bases, leaving 10 bases between the germline ends. CDR1 and CDR2 (germline): MDHEN, SYDVKM. This CDR3 comprises 13 residues. This CDR3 reads CASSSGLYNEQFF. CDR3 sequence (DNA): TGTGCCAGCAGCTCGGGACTTTACAATGAGCAGTTCTTC.

This chain connects TRBV4-1 to TRBJ2-5, with D possibly TRBD2 on 5 matching bases. Germline lookup yields CDR1 MGHRA and CDR2 YSYEKL. The CDR3 has 15 amino acids. V lost 0 bases to trimming and J lost 6 bases, with 14 bases between them. The DNA for the CDR3 is TGCGCCAGCAGCCAAGATTATTCGGGGTTTAAGACCCAGTACTTC. This gives the protein CASSQDYSGFKTQYF.

This rearrangement joins TRBV28 to TRBJ1-2; no clear D. The length of the CDR3 is 12 residues. Trimming pared 2 bases from V and 8 bases from J, leaving 9 bases between. Germline CDR1 MDHEN, CDR2 SYDVKM. The CDR3 DNA reads TGTGCCAGCAGTTTAGGTGGGAGCGGCTACACCTTC. Translation: CASSLGGSGYTF.

The V gene is TRBV19, the J gene TRBJ2-7; possibly TRBD1 for D (7 bases). Germline CDR1 and CDR2: LNHDA and SQIVND (reference sequence). The CDR3 contains 14 residues. V dropped 3 bases and J dropped 4 bases, with 13 bases sitting between them. CDR3 sequence reads: CASSIGQGGYEQYF. In DNA form, the CDR3 reads TGTGCCAGTAGTATCGGGCAGGGGGGTTACGAGCAGTACTTC.

The chain is built from TRBV7-3 and TRBJ2-1, with D possibly matching TRBD2 (5 bases). The CDR3 covers 14 residues. Per germline, CDR1 SGHTA and CDR2 FQGTGA. The germline V and J ends were trimmed by 0 bases and 4 bases, with 7 bases remaining between them. The CDR3 reads CASSLTGGYNEQFF. CDR3 nucleotides: TGTGCCAGCAGCTTAACAGGCGGGTACAATGAGCAGTTCTTC.

The chain links TRBV4-2 to TRBJ1-2, with D perhaps matching TRBD1 (6 bases). Germline V gene sequence: CDR1 LGHNA, CDR2 YNFKEQ. The CDR3 contains 15 residues. V lost 1 base and J lost 3, with 12 bases in between. The CDR3 coding sequence is TGTGCCAGCAGCCAAGTAACAGGGAACCACTATGGCTACACCTTC. Residues: CASSQVTGNHYGYTF.

CDR3 sequence (DNA): TGTGCCAGCAGCACCCCTAAGGGGCGGGGGACATACAATGAGCAGTTCTTC. Translated: CASSTPKGRGTYNEQFF. The V gene is TRBV7-2, the J gene TRBJ2-1; tentative D call: TRBD2 (7 bases). Germline V gene sequence: CDR1 SGHTA, CDR2 FQGNSA. V shed 5 bases and J shed 4 bases, with 21 bases lying between them. This CDR3 comprises 17 residues.

V usage is TRBV5-1 and J usage is TRBJ2-7, with a possible D match to TRBD2 (5 bases). The CDR3 loop spans 17 amino acids. Germline-derived CDR1 and CDR2 are SGHRS and YFSETQ. The V end was cut by 0 bases, the J end by 0 bases, with 16 bases between. CDR3 in amino acids: CASSLAGSGVSSYEQYF. Here the CDR3 DNA reads TGCGCCAGCAGCTTGGCCGGCTCCGGGGTGAGCTCCTACGAGCAGTACTTC.

This chain connects TRBV9 to TRBJ2-5; 7 positions match TRBD2. V gave up 4 bases and J gave up 5 bases; unmatched junction bases: 11. The CDR3 is made up of 15 amino acids. The germline gives CDR1 SGDLS, CDR2 YYNGEE. In DNA form, the CDR3 reads TGTGCCAGCAGCCTTCAACCGGGGGGTTTGGAGACCCAGTACTTC. It codes for CASSLQPGGLETQYF.

This chain uses TRBV1 with TRBJ1-1; TRBD1 is the table's D call, not checked against the DNA. TRBV1 is marked as a pseudogene. The CDR3 covers 14 residues. CDR3 in amino acids: CTSSQTGQNTEAFF. CDR3 in DNA: TGCACCAGCAGCCAGACGGGACAGAACACTGAAGCTTTCTTT.

The chain has TRBV14 and TRBJ2-7; 12 bases are shared with TRBD2. The CDR3 is 15 amino acids. After removal of 3 bases from V and 6 bases from J, the junction contained 6 bases not matched to a gene. Germline CDR1 is SGHDN and CDR2 is FVKESK. The CDR3, as DNA: TGTGCCAGCAGCCAGTCCGGACTAGCGGGAATCGAGCAGTACTTC. This translates into CASSQSGLAGIEQYF.

The chain combines TRBV27 with TRBJ2-7; no clear D gene. The germline CDR1 and CDR2 sequences are MNHEY and SMNVEV (reference sequence). This CDR3 has 16 residues. V lost 5 bases and J 0 bases, leaving 17 bases between the germline ends. The CDR3 sequence: CASSPEVGRSSYEQYF. In DNA form, the CDR3 reads TGTGCCAGCAGTCCTGAGGTGGGTCGCAGCTCCTACGAGCAGTACTTC.

The chain joins TRBV5-4 to TRBJ2-3; D is perhaps TRBD1 (5 bases). V lost 2 bases to trimming and J lost 1 base, with 8 bases between them. The CDR3 extends over 14 amino acids. Germline CDR1 reads SGHNT; CDR2 reads YYREEE (reference sequence). CDR3 bases: TGTGCCAGCAGCTTCAGGGCGGGCACAGATACGCAGTATTTT. Translating gives CASSFRAGTDTQYF.

The chain links TRBV7-9 to TRBJ2-1; D is unresolved. Germline-derived CDR1 and CDR2 are SEHNR and FQNEAQ (reference sequence). The CDR3 consists of 15 residues. V lost 5 bases and J 2 bases, leaving 13 bases between the germline ends. The CDR3 sequence: CASSPPWRTYNEQFF. CDR3 coding DNA: TGTGCCAGCAGCCCCCCCTGGCGGACCTACAATGAGCAGTTCTTC.